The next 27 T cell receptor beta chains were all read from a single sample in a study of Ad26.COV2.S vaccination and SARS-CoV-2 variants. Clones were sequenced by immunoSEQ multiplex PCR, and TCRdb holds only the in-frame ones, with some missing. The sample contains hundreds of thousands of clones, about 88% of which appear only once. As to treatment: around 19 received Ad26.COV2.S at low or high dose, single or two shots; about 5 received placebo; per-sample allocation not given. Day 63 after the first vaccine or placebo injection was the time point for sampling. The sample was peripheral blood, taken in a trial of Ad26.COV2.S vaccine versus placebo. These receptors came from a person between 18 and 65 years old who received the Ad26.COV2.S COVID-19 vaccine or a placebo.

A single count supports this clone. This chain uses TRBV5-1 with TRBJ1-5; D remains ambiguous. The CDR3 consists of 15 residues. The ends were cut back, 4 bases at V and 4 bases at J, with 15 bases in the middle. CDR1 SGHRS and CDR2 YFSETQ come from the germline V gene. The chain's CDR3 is CASSVGGLTNQPQHF. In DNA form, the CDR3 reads TGCGCCAGCAGCGTCGGCGGGCTTACTAATCAGCCCCAGCATTTT.

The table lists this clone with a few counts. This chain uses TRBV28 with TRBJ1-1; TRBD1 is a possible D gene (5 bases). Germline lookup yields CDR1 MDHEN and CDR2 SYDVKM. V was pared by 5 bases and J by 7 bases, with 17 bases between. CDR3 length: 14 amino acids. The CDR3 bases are TGTGCCAGCAGTAGTGGGACGGCCAGGTTTGAAGCTTTCTTT. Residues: CASSSGTARFEAFF.

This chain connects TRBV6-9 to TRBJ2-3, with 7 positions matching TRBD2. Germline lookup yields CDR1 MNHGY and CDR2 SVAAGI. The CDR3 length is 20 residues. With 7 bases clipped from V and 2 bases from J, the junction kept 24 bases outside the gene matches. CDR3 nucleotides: TGTGCCAGCACCCCCCCCTTGCGGGAGATATTCACCGACTCCACAGATACGCAGTATTTT. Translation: CASTPPLREIFTDSTDTQYF.

The CDR3 region is CASSLGQTITQYF. The CDR3 bases are TGTGCCAGCAGCTTAGGGCAGACAATAACGCAGTATTTT. The V call is TRBV7-2, the J call TRBJ2-3; unclear D gene. V was pared by 1 base and J by 9 bases, with 11 bases between. The CDR3 covers 13 residues. Per germline, CDR1 SGHTA and CDR2 FQGNSA.

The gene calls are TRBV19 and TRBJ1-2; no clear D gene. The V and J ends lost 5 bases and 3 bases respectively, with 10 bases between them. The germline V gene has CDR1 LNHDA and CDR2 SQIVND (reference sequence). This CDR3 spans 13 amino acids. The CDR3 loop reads CASSVVADYGYTF. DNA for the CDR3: TGTGCCAGTAGTGTTGTTGCTGACTATGGCTACACCTTC.

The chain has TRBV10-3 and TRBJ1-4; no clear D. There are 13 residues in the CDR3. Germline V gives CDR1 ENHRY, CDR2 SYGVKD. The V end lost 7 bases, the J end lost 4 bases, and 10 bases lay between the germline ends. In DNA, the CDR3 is TGTGCCATCACCTCGGATCTTAATGAAAAACTGTTTTTT. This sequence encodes CAITSDLNEKLFF.

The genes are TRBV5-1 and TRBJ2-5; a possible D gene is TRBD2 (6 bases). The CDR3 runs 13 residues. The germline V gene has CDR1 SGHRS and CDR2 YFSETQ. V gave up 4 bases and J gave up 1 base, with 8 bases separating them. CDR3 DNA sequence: TGCGCCAGCAGCGGGGGGATCCAAGAGACCCAGTACTTC. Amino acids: CASSGGIQETQYF. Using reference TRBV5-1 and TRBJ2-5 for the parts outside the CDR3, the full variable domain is KAGVTQTPRYLIKTRGQQVTLSCSPISGHRSVSWYQQTPGQGLQFLFEYFSETQRNKGNFPGRFSGRQFSNSRSEMNVSTLELGDSALYLCASSGGIQETQYFGPGTRLLVL.

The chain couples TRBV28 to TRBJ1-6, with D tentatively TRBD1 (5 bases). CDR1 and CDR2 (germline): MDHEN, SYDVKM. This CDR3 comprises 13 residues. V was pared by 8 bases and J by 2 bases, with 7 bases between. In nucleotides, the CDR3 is TGTGCCAGCCGGACAACCTATAATTCACCCCTCCACTTT. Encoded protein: CASRTTYNSPLHF.

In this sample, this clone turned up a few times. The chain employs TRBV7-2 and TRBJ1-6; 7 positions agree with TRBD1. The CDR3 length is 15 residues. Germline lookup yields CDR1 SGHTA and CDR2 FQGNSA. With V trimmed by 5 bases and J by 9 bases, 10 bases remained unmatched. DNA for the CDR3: TGTGCCAGCAGCCTCTTGGGGACAGAAGTTTCACCCCTCCACTTT. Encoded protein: CASSLLGTEVSPLHF.

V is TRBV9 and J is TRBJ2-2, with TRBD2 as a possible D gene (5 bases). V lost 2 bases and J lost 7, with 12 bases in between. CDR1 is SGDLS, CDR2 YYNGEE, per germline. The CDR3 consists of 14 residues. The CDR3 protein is CASSVSSEDGELFF. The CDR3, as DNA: TGTGCCAGCAGCGTTAGTAGCGAGGACGGGGAGCTGTTTTTT.

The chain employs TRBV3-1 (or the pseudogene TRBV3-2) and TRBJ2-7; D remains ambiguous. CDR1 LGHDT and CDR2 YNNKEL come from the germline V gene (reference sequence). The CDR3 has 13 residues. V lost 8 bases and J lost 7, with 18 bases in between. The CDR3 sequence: CASDTPRIGEQYV. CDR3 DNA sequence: TGTGCCAGCGATACCCCTCGGATAGGGGAGCAGTACGTC.

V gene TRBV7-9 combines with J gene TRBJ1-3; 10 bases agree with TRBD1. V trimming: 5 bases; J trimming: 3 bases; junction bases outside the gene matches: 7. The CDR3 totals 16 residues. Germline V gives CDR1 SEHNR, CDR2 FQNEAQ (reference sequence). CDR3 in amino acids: CASSRPGQGSGNTIYF. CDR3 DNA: TGTGCCAGCAGCCGTCCGGGACAGGGGAGTGGAAACACCATATATTTT.

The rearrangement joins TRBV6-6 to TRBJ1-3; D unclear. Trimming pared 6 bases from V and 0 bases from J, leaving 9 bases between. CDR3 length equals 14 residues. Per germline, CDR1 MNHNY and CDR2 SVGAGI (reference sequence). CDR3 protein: CASSSRDSGNTIYF. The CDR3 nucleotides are TGTGCCAGCAGCTCCCGGGACTCTGGAAACACCATATATTTT.

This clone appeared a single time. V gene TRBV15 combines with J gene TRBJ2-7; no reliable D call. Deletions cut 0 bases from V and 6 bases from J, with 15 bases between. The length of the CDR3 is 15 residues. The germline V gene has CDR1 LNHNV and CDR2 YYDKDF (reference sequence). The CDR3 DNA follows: TGTGCCACCAGCAGAGATAGGGCAGGAATTATCGAGCAGTACTTC. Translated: CATSRDRAGIIEQYF.

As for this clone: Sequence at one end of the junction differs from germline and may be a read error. This CDR3 is CASSRTGTSRNF. DNA of the CDR3: TGTGCCAGCAGTCGCACCGGGACTAGTCGGAACTTC. The chain is built from TRBV4-2 and TRBJ2-5; 8 nucleotides line up with TRBD2. CDR1 and CDR2 (germline): LGHNA, YNFKEQ. The CDR3 contains 12 residues.

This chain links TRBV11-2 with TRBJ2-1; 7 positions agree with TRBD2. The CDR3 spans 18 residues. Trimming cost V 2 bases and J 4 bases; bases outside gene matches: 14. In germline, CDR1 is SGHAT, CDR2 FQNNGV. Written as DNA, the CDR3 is TGTGCCAGCAGCTTAAAAGGGATAGGGCTAGCGGCGTACAATGAGCAGTTCTTC. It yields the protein CASSLKGIGLAAYNEQFF.

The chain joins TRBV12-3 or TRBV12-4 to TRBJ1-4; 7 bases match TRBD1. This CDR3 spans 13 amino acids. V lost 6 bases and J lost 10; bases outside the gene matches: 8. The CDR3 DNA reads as TGTGCCAGCAGATCCGACAGGGCGGGAAAACTGTTTTTT. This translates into CASRSDRAGKLFF.

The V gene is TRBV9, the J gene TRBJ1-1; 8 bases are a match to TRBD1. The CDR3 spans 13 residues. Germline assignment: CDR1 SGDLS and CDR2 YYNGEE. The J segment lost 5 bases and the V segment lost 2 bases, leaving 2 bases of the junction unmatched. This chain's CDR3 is CASSVDRGTEAFF. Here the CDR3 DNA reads TGTGCCAGCAGCGTCGACAGGGGAACTGAAGCTTTCTTT. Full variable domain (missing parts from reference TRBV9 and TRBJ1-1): DSGVTQTPKHLITATGQRVTLRCSPRSGDLSVYWYQQSLDQGLQFLIQYYNGEERAKGNILERFSAQQFPDLHSELNLSSLELGDSALYFCASSVDRGTEAFFGQGTRLTVV.

The CDR3 bases are TGTGCCAGCAGCCGCTTCTCCCCGGGACTAGCGGGGGGGCGTGAGCAGTTCTTC. Encoded protein: CASSRFSPGLAGGREQFF. The chain combines TRBV11-2 with TRBJ2-1; 16 nucleotides line up with TRBD2. Germline CDR1 is SGHAT and CDR2 is FQNNGV. This CDR3 contains 18 residues. V shed 5 bases, J shed 9 bases, and the junction held 13 bases outside the gene matches.

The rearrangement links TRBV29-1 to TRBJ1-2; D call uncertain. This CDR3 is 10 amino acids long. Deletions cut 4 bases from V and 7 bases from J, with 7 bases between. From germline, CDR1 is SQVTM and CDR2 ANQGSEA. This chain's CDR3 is CSVGQVGYTF. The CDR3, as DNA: TGCAGCGTTGGCCAGGTTGGCTACACCTTC.

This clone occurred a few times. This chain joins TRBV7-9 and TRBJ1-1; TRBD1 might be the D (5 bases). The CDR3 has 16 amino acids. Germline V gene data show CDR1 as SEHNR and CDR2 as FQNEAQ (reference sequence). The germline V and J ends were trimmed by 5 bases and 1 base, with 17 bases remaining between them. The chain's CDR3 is CASSPRGGATNTEAFF. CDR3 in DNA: TGTGCCAGCAGCCCAAGGGGTGGGGCGACGAACACTGAAGCTTTCTTT.

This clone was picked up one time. The CDR3 region is CASSLVPTRGSYNEQFF. Here the CDR3 DNA reads TGCGCCAGCAGCTTGGTGCCTACTCGTGGCTCCTACAATGAGCAGTTCTTC. The chain is built from TRBV5-1 and TRBJ2-1; D call uncertain. V lost 0 bases and J lost 0, with 13 bases in between. Germline lookup yields CDR1 SGHRS and CDR2 YFSETQ. The CDR3 sequence is 17 residues long.

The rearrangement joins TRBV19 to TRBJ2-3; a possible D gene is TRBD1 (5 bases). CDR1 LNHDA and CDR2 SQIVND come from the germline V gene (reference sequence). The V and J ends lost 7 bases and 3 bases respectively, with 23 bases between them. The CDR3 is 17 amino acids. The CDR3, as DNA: TGTGCCAGTACCCCAGGGCGGATGCCCTATGGGACAGATACGCAGTATTTT. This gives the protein CASTPGRMPYGTDTQYF.

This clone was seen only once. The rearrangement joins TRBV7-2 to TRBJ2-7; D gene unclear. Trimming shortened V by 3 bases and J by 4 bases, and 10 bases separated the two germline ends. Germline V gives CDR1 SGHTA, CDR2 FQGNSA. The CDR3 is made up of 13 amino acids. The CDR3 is CASSFRVEYEQYV. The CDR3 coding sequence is TGTGCCAGCAGCTTTCGTGTCGAATACGAGCAGTACGTC.

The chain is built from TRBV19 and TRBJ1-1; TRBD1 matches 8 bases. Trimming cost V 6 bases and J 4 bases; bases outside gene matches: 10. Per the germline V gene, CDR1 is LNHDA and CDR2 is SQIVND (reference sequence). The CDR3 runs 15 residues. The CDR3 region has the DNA TGTGCCAGTAGGCAACGGACAGGGTCGGGCACTGAAGCTTTCTTT. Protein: CASRQRTGSGTEAFF.

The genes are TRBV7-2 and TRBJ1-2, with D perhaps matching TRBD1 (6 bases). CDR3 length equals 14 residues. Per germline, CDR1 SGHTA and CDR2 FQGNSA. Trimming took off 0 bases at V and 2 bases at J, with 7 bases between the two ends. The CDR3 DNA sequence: TGTGCCAGCAGCTTAGCCACAGGGAACTATGGCTACACCTTC. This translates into CASSLATGNYGYTF.

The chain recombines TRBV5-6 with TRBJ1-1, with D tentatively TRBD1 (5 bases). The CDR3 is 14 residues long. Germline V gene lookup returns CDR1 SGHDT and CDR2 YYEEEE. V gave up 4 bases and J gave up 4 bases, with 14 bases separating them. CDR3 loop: CASSPFYGATEAFF. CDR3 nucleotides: TGTGCCAGCAGCCCCTTTTATGGGGCCACTGAAGCTTTCTTT. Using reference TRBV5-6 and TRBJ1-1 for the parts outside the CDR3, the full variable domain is DAGVTQSPTHLIKTRGQQVTLRCSPKSGHDTVSWYQQALGQGPQFIFQYYEEEERQRGNFPDRFSGHQFPNYSSELNVNALLLGDSALYLCASSPFYGATEAFFGQGTRLTVV.